One sample yielded the 31 T cell receptor beta chains listed below, sequenced in a study of blood T cell repertoires in COVID-19. Measured with immunoSEQ multiplex PCR; TCRdb has only the in-frame clones, and not every one. The sample consists of around 92,000 clones, about 83% of them appearing once. The source material was peripheral blood. The receptors derive from a woman of 80 years or more with acute or convalescent COVID-19.

This rearrangement joins TRBV28 to TRBJ1-2; 11 positions match TRBD1. V trimming: 4 bases; J trimming: 6 bases; junction bases outside the gene matches: 7. The germline CDR1 and CDR2 sequences are MDHEN and SYDVKM. This CDR3 has 15 amino acids. The CDR3 reads CASSSPGQGADGYTF. Written as DNA, the CDR3 is TGTGCCAGCAGTTCCCCAGGACAGGGGGCGGATGGCTACACCTTC.

The CDR3 bases are TGCGCCAGCAGCTTGGTTGGCTCCAGTTCGCTAGAGACCCAGTACTTC. The encoded protein is CASSLVGSSSLETQYF. This chain links TRBV5-1 with TRBJ2-5; D unclear. This CDR3 has 16 residues. Germline CDR1 SGHRS, CDR2 YFSETQ. V lost 0 bases, J lost 4 bases, and 16 bases lay in between.

The CDR3: CASSLNGQGAKYF. In DNA form, the CDR3 reads TGTGCCAGCAGTTTGAACGGACAGGGGGCCAAATACTTC. The rearrangement links TRBV12-3 or TRBV12-4 to TRBJ2-7, with 11 bases that match TRBD1. The CDR3 covers 13 residues. The junction had 8 bases not matched to a gene; V was cut back by 3 bases and J by 13 bases.

The V call is TRBV6-1, the J call TRBJ2-7; D is unresolved. Trimming took off 0 bases at V and 2 bases at J, with 5 bases between the two ends. The CDR3 is 13 amino acids. Germline-derived CDR1 and CDR2 are MNHNS and SASEGT. CDR3 sequence: CASSEAAAYEQYF. The CDR3 DNA follows: TGTGCCAGCAGTGAAGCCGCAGCCTACGAGCAGTACTTC.

About this clone: Other DNA sequences in the sample encode the same CDR3. The chain recombines TRBV5-1 with TRBJ2-5; 10 bases line up with TRBD2. With V trimmed by 0 bases and J by 4 bases, 3 bases remained unmatched. The CDR3 sequence is 15 residues long. The germline V gene has CDR1 SGHRS and CDR2 YFSETQ. The CDR3 sequence is CASSLGLAGVETQYF. The CDR3 region has the DNA TGCGCCAGCAGCTTGGGGCTAGCGGGAGTAGAGACCCAGTACTTC.

The J gene is TRBJ2-3, the V gene TRBV5-4; 7 bases match TRBD2. The CDR3 runs 16 residues. The germline gives CDR1 SGHNT, CDR2 YYREEE (reference sequence). Losses at the gene ends were 2 bases for V and 1 base for J; bases not matched to a gene: 7. This CDR3 is CASSFGGGQGTDTQYF. In DNA, the CDR3 is TGTGCCAGCAGCTTCGGGGGAGGGCAAGGCACAGATACGCAGTATTTT.

This chain uses TRBV6-1 with TRBJ1-1, with 7 positions matching TRBD1. Germline trimming cut 4 bases from V and 3 bases from J; bases unmatched to any gene: 5. CDR1 is MNHNS and CDR2 is SASEGT in the germline V gene. The CDR3 is made up of 14 amino acids. The CDR3 loop reads CASSGHRGDTEAFF. CDR3 bases: TGTGCCAGCAGTGGCCACAGGGGAGACACTGAAGCTTTCTTT.

The V and J genes are TRBV7-8 and TRBJ2-7; D ambiguous. Trimming took off 1 base at V and 0 bases at J, with 7 bases between the two ends. Germline V gene sequence: CDR1 SGHVS, CDR2 FQNEAQ. The CDR3 runs 14 residues. The CDR3 is CASSLGPFSYEQYF. The CDR3 bases are TGTGCCAGCAGCTTAGGTCCATTCTCCTACGAGCAGTACTTC.

J is TRBJ1-4 and V is TRBV3-1 (or the pseudogene TRBV3-2); 9 nucleotides agree with TRBD1. The CDR3 length is 14 residues. CDR1 and CDR2 from the germline V gene are LGHDT and YNNKEL (reference sequence). After removal of 4 bases from V and 4 bases from J, the junction contained 1 base not matched to a gene. Here the CDR3 DNA reads TGTGCCAGCAGCCGGACAGGGGATAATGAAAAACTGTTTTTT. It translates to CASSRTGDNEKLFF.

This chain joins TRBV9 and TRBJ1-1; D uncertain. Germline CDR1 SGDLS, CDR2 YYNGEE. The CDR3 spans 14 residues. V was shortened by 4 bases and J by 0 bases, with 10 bases between the two germline ends. CDR3 sequence (DNA): TGTGCCAGCAGCCCGACACCCCTGAACACTGAAGCTTTCTTT. Protein: CASSPTPLNTEAFF.

This CDR3 is CASSPEVGMGQYF. The CDR3 nucleotides read TGTGCCAGCAGTCCCGAGGTCGGGATGGGGCAGTACTTC. The rearrangement uses TRBV6-5 and TRBJ2-7, with a tentative D call TRBD2 (5 bases). V lost 5 bases and J lost 9, with 17 bases in between. Germline CDR1 MNHEY, CDR2 SVGAGI. The CDR3 contains 13 residues.

The chain couples TRBV5-1 to TRBJ2-7; TRBD2 agrees at 9 bases. Per germline, CDR1 SGHRS and CDR2 YFSETQ. There are 14 residues in the CDR3. V was pared by 4 bases and J by 4 bases, with 6 bases of the junction left unmatched. The DNA for the CDR3 is TGCGCCAGCAGCCCGGGGAGCGGGGGGTACGAGCAGTACTTC. Its protein product is CASSPGSGGYEQYF.

This clone was seen just once. The chain combines TRBV6-6 with TRBJ2-1; 7 bases are a match to TRBD1. In germline, CDR1 is MNHNY, CDR2 SVGAGI (reference sequence). Unmatched junction bases numbered 3, after V lost 4 bases and J lost 0 bases. The CDR3 covers 15 residues. DNA for the CDR3: TGTGCCAGCAGTTCACAGGGGAACTCCTACAATGAGCAGTTCTTC. Its protein product is CASSSQGNSYNEQFF.

The rearrangement joins TRBV21-1 to TRBJ2-1; TRBD2 is the table's D call, not checked against the DNA. TRBV21-1 is deemed a pseudogene. This CDR3 region has 18 residues. CDR3 amino acids: CASSKNLSKRDRRNEQFF. DNA of the CDR3: TGTGCCAGCAGCAAAAACCTCTCGAAGAGGGATCGTCGCAATGAGCAGTTCTTC.

The CDR3 spells CASSSRTGESEQYF. The CDR3 DNA reads as TGTGCCAGCAGTTCTAGAACGGGAGAATCCGAGCAGTACTTC. The rearrangement joins TRBV6-2 or TRBV6-3 to TRBJ2-7, with a tentative D call TRBD2 (6 bases). The V end was cut by 4 bases, the J end by 6 bases, with 16 bases between. The CDR3 is 14 amino acids. In germline, CDR1 is MNHEY, CDR2 SVGEGT.

V usage is TRBV5-1 and J usage is TRBJ2-3; 7 nucleotides align to TRBD2. V was pared by 6 bases and J by 1 base, with 8 bases of the junction left unmatched. CDR1 SGHRS and CDR2 YFSETQ come from the germline V gene. The CDR3 runs to 15 residues. The CDR3 loop is CASNGGDEGTDTQYF. In DNA, the CDR3 is TGCGCCAGCAATGGGGGGGATGAAGGCACAGATACGCAGTATTTT.

The rearrangement links TRBV7-9 to TRBJ2-2; D gene uncertain. There are 11 residues in the CDR3. Trimming stripped 5 bases from V and 4 bases from J, with 2 bases between. Per germline, CDR1 SEHNR and CDR2 FQNEAQ (reference sequence). The CDR3 region is CASSLTGELFF. The CDR3, as DNA: TGTGCCAGCAGCCTCACCGGGGAGCTGTTTTTT. The whole variable domain, filled in from reference TRBV7-9 and TRBJ2-2, reads DTGVSQNPRHKITKRGQNVTFRCDPISEHNRLYWYRQTLGQGPEFLTYFQNEAQLEKSRLLSDRFSAERPKGSFSTLEIQRTEQGDSAMYLCASSLTGELFFGEGSRLTVL.

The chain has TRBV7-6 and TRBJ1-1, with D uncertain. This CDR3 is 13 amino acids long. V was shortened by 6 bases and J by 2 bases, with 10 bases between the two germline ends. CDR1 and CDR2 (germline): SGHVS, FNYEAQ. The CDR3 region is CASSSDTNTEAFF. DNA for the CDR3: TGTGCCAGCAGTAGCGACACAAACACTGAAGCTTTCTTT.

The V and J genes are TRBV11-2 and TRBJ2-1; D perhaps matches TRBD2 (6 bases). Germline V gives CDR1 SGHAT, CDR2 FQNNGV. CDR3 length: 13 residues. With 1 base removed from V and 9 bases from J, the gap between germline ends came to 10 bases. The CDR3 DNA reads TGTGCCAGCAGCTTAGGACTAGACAGTGAGCAGTTCTTC. It translates to CASSLGLDSEQFF.

This chain uses TRBV5-6 with TRBJ2-2, with D maybe TRBD1 (5 bases). CDR3 length: 14 residues. Between the trimmed V and J ends, which lost 1 base and 7 bases, there was a span of 11 bases. The germline CDR1 and CDR2 sequences are SGHDT and YYEEEE. CDR3 sequence reads: CASSLRQGHGELFF. The CDR3 DNA reads as TGTGCCAGCAGCTTGCGGCAGGGTCACGGGGAGCTGTTTTTT.

The rearrangement uses TRBV4-1 and TRBJ2-1; 7 positions agree with TRBD2. V lost 2 bases, J lost 0 bases, and 7 bases stayed unmatched. Germline V gene sequence: CDR1 MGHRA, CDR2 YSYEKL. The CDR3 runs to 17 residues. The CDR3 reads CASSQTLAAISYNEQFF. In DNA, the CDR3 is TGCGCCAGCAGCCAAACCCTAGCGGCTATCTCCTACAATGAGCAGTTCTTC.

J is TRBJ1-4 and V is TRBV6-6; D gene ambiguous. CDR3 length equals 14 residues. Trimming shortened V by 4 bases and J by 4 bases, and 10 bases separated the two germline ends. CDR1 and CDR2 (germline): MNHNY, SVGAGI (reference sequence). CDR3 nucleotide sequence: TGTGCCAGCAGTTCAACAGCCCTTAATGAAAAACTGTTTTTT. Encoded protein: CASSSTALNEKLFF.

V and J are TRBV2 and TRBJ2-1; 11 bases agree with TRBD2. The germline V gene encodes CDR1 SNHLY and CDR2 FYNNEI. The CDR3 has 15 residues. V gave up 10 bases and J gave up 2 bases; unmatched junction bases: 7. Here the CDR3 reads CATRETSGTYNEQFF. CDR3 in DNA: TGTGCCACCCGAGAGACTAGCGGGACCTACAATGAGCAGTTCTTC.

There are a few counts of this clone. The chain combines TRBV6-2 or TRBV6-3 with TRBJ1-5; 10 nucleotides match TRBD1. With 5 bases clipped from V and 6 bases from J, the junction kept 7 bases outside the gene matches. From germline, CDR1 is MNHEY and CDR2 SVGEGT. The CDR3 is 15 amino acids. The CDR3 sequence: CASSLGQGVSQPQHF. For the CDR3, the DNA is TGTGCCAGCAGTCTAGGACAGGGGGTCAGTCAGCCCCAGCATTTT.

The V call is TRBV19, the J call TRBJ1-5; 9 bases agree with TRBD1. Germline loops: CDR1 LNHDA, CDR2 SQIVND (reference sequence). The CDR3 sequence is 15 residues long. V was clipped by 2 bases and J by 5 bases; unmatched bases: 4. The CDR3 bases are TGTGCCAGTAGTATAAGGGACAGGGTCGATCAGCCCCAGCATTTT. Its translation: CASSIRDRVDQPQHF.

V usage is TRBV7-9 and J usage is TRBJ2-3; perhaps TRBD2 as D (6 bases). With 5 bases removed from V and 4 bases from J, the gap between germline ends came to 16 bases. The CDR3 contains 15 residues. CDR1 and CDR2 (germline): SEHNR, FQNEAQ (reference sequence). CDR3 coding DNA: TGTGCCAGCAGCCCGATCTCGACTAGTGCAGATACGCAGTATTTT. Translating gives CASSPISTSADTQYF. Variable domain in full (rest from reference TRBV7-9 and TRBJ2-3): DTGVSQNPRHKITKRGQNVTFRCDPISEHNRLYWYRQTLGQGPEFLTYFQNEAQLEKSRLLSDRFSAERPKGSFSTLEIQRTEQGDSAMYLCASSPISTSADTQYFGPGTRLTVL.

The V call is TRBV19, the J call TRBJ1-5; maybe TRBD1 (6 bases). This CDR3 comprises 15 residues. Per germline, CDR1 LNHDA and CDR2 SQIVND (reference sequence). V gave up 2 bases and J gave up 5 bases, with 13 bases separating them. The CDR3 nucleotides read TGTGCCAGTAGTATAATTGGAGGGGGGGATCAGCCCCAGCATTTT. It codes for CASSIIGGGDQPQHF. Based on the CDR3 plus reference TRBV19 and TRBJ1-5, the full variable domain is DGGITQSPKYLFRKEGQNVTLSCEQNLNHDAMYWYRQDPGQGLRLIYYSQIVNDFQKGDIAEGYSVSREKKESFPLTVTSAQKNPTAFYLCASSIIGGGDQPQHFGDGTRLSIL.

Remarks on this clone: One end of the junction is discordant with germline, which a read error may explain. The rearrangement uses TRBV7-7 and TRBJ2-7; 10 bases map to TRBD2. The CDR3 is made up of 15 amino acids. From germline, CDR1 is SSHAT and CDR2 FNYEAQ (reference sequence). DNA of the CDR3: TGTGCTAGCAGCTTACCACTAGCGGGACTCGACGAGCAGTACTTC. Protein sequence: CASSLPLAGLDEQYF.

This clone was observed a handful of times. This chain links TRBV7-9 with TRBJ1-6; the match to TRBD1 covers 10 bases. Germline V gives CDR1 SEHNR, CDR2 FQNEAQ (reference sequence). V lost 5 bases, J lost 9 bases, and 10 bases stayed unmatched. This CDR3 is 16 amino acids long. The CDR3 sequence is CASSPVGDRGTSPLHF. CDR3 DNA sequence: TGTGCCAGCAGCCCCGTTGGGGACAGGGGCACTTCACCCCTCCACTTT.

The V and J genes are TRBV6-5 and TRBJ1-3; no reliable D call. CDR1 is MNHEY, CDR2 SVGAGI, per germline. The CDR3 spans 12 residues. Trimming removed 7 bases at V and 4 bases at J, with 8 bases between. This CDR3 reads CASNLGGNTIYF. Written as DNA, the CDR3 is TGTGCCAGCAACCTAGGAGGAAACACCATATATTTT.

The chain combines TRBV21-1 with TRBJ2-3; the D segment call TRBD2 is taken from the table without a DNA check. TRBV21-1 is labeled a pseudogene. The CDR3 covers 15 residues. DNA for the CDR3: TGTGCCAGCAGCAATGGCCGGGGAGGGTTGGATACGCAGTATTTT. Translation gives CASSNGRGGLDTQYF.